The T cell receptor beta chain described here comes from a study of T cells expressing NK-cell markers (dated by TCRdb to the early 2020s). A note on the overall study: About 8 donors provided sorted CD3+CD56+NKG2C+, CD3+CD56+NKG2C- and CD3+CD56-NKG2C+ T-cell subsets, whose TCR beta-chain repertoires were profiled. Of the eight sequenced donors, seven were found to be HCMV-seropositive and one was found to be HCMV-seronegative. All eight donors whose samples were sequenced were randomly selected healthy volunteers, three of them men and five women. Illumina HiSeq 2000/2500, MiSeq or NextSeq was used to sequence libraries as 2 x 150 bp reads.

Summary of the overall study and its limitations: Those dominant clonotypes were again the most abundant among CD3+CD56-NKG2C+ cells in several donors, at about 25-60.1%. In roughly six donors, the dominant CD3+CD56+NKG2C+ clonotypes ranked among the top 10 CD8+ clonotypes, making up about 1.0-7.5% of CD8+ T cells. Whether the expanded NKG2C-expressing T cell clones were specific for HCMV antigens was left unclear.

To determine HCMV serostatus, a commercial ELISA kit was used to detect HCMV-specific IgG in serum. Ficoll density gradient centrifugation was used to isolate peripheral blood mononuclear cells from blood. Sequencing used an Illumina HiSeq 2000. The TCR beta cDNA libraries were made using 5'RACE template switching, a step that added both a universal primer site and unique molecular identifiers. Priming for cDNA synthesis came from the TCR beta constant segment, and two successive PCR amplification steps followed. The authors' analysis ran thus. Reads were demultiplexed and grouped by UMI with MIGEC, and clonotypes were assembled and quantified with MiTCR. To exclude erroneous sequences, only TCR cDNA sequences supported by at least two reads were retained. The tcR package was used for downstream repertoire analysis, with clonotypes matched between fractions based on CDR3 nucleotide sequence plus V segment. Antigen specificity was annotated against VDJdb with VDJmatch, allowing one amino acid substitution in CDR3. Following TCRdb reprocessing, every CDR3 protein sequence forms one entry, and DNA is not provided. These V and J calls originate from TCRdb's pipeline instead of the authors' own analysis. This specimen's table enumerates 400,000 to 500,000 distinct CDR3 sequences. Jointly, the top ten make up roughly 8% of the sample.

The germline V gene yields LGHNA for CDR1 and YSLEER for CDR2. The CDR3 measures 14 amino acids from cysteine to phenylalanine. DNA is not on record. Turning to this clonotype: Its antigen target is currently unknown.

This clonotype was obtained from a woman between 18 and 70 years old in good health. Sequencing was carried out using blood T cells: a sorted CD56 or NKG2C T cell subset, CD4+ or CD8+ T cells, or bulk PBMC T cells (not recorded which). The V and J segments used are TRBV4-3 and TRBJ1-2. For the CDR3, the sequence is CASSQVAANYSYTF.